This entry is about one TCR beta chain. The data are from a study of blood T cells in healthy people across ages. The CDR3 runs 13 residues. Germline V gene sequence: CDR1 SGHVS, CDR2 FNYEAQ. The junction had 2 bases not matched to a gene; V was cut back by 2 bases and J by 5 bases. Ten milliliters of peripheral blood were drawn from each donor. Isolated per sample were at least 6 million PBMCs. A second PCR, run for about 7 to 12 cycles, used a sample-barcoded 5' primer plus a J-beta primer mix. Using its own MiXCR run on the 5' RACE reads, TCRdb lists one record per CDR3 protein. The table records around 990,000 distinct CDR3 sequences, about 23% of them present only once. These data also featured in a second study, about T cells of mothers and their children. That source adds: Sequencing got over 8 million TCR beta CDR3 reads from each mother and roughly 2.7 million from each child.

The specimen was blood. This rearrangement joins TRBV7-6 to TRBJ2-7; 8 positions match TRBD1. This TCR was recovered from a girl aged 2 to 9 in good health. The CDR3 sequence is CASSLQGAHEQYF. DNA of the CDR3: TGTGCCAGCAGCTTACAGGGGGCCCACGAGCAGTACTTC.